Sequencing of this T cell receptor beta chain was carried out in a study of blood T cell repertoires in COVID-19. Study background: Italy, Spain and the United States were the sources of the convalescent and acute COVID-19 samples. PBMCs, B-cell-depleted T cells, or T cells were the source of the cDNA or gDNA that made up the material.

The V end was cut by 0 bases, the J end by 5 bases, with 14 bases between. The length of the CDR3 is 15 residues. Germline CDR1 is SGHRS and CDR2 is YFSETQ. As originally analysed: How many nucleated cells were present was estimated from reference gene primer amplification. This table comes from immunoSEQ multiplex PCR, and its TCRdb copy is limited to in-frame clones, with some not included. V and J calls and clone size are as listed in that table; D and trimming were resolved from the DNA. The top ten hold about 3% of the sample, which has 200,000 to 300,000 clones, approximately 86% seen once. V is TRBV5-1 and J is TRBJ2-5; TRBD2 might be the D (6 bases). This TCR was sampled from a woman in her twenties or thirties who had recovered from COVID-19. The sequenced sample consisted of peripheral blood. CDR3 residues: CASSLAGSFRETQYF. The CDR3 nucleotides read TGCGCCAGCAGCTTGGCCGGGAGTTTTCGGGAGACCCAGTACTTC.